This T cell receptor beta chain was recovered during a study of shared clonotypes between healthy human individuals. It was into CD45RA+ naive and CD45RA-negative memory subsets that the CD4+ cells were split. The protocol was immunoSEQ multiplex PCR, while the TCRdb copy is restricted to in-frame clones and leaves out a portion. The repertoire holds approximately 350,000 clones, with about 74% as singletons. The clonotype was recovered from a man aged 25-40 years in good health. Sample: memory CD4+ T cells sorted from blood. The subset was: CD45RA-negative fraction.

The CDR3 region has the DNA TGTGCCAGCAGTTCGATACGTCCCACAGATACGCAGTATTTT. Protein sequence: CASSSIRPTDTQYF. This chain joins TRBV28 and TRBJ2-3; D gene uncertain. CDR3 length: 14 residues. The V end lost 4 bases, the J end lost 2 bases, and 10 bases lay between the germline ends. In germline, CDR1 is MDHEN, CDR2 SYDVKM. Full variable domain (rest looked up from reference TRBV28 and TRBJ2-3): DVKVTQSSRYLVKRTGEKVFLECVQDMDHENMFWYRQDPGLGLRLIYFSYDVKMKEKGDIPEGYSVSREKKERFSLILESASTNQTSMYLCASSSIRPTDTQYFGPGTRLTVL.